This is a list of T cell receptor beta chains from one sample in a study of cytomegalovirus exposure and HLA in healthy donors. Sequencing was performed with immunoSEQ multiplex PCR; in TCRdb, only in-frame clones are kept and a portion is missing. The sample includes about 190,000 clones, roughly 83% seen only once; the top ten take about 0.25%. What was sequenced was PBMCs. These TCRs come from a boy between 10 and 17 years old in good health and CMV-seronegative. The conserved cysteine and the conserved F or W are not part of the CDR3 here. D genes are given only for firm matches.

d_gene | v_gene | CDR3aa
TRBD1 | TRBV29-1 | SVADRGDQPQH
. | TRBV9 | ASSVGQVSSYEQY
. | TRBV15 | ATSRVGVPSQPQH
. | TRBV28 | ASSLWGADGYT
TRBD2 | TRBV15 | ATSRASGGANEQF
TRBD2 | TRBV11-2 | ASSFLAGGPKTGELF
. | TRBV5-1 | ASSLDSLSGNTIY
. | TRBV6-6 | ASNSGNEQF
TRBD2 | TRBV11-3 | ASSGGGMRDNEQF
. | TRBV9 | ASSVDGVSYNEQF
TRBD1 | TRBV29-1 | SVEGDRDRDYNEQF
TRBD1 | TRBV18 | ASSPTGGGTEAF
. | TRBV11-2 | ASSATRVTAYEQY
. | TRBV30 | AWSVRVSKY
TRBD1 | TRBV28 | ASRARDRGETGELF
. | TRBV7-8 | ASSHQRAGNQPQH
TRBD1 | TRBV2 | ASVTGGNSGANVLT
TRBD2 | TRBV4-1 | ASSQSGGRNSYNEQF
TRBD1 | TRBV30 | AWSVRVGDRGVRHEQY
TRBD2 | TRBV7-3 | AHEGGRSLDEQF
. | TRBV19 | ASSQSSETQY
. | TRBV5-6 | ASTLSGGYGYT
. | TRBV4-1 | ASKDTRRADTQY
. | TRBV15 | ATSSFALYNSPLH
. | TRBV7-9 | ASSLQGEAF
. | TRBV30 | AWTLGGVGT
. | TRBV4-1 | ASSQDHDVGLMNTEAF
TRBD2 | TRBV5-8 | ASSLIGGGYEQF
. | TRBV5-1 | ASSPPGPVDT
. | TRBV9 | ASSARDSSYEQY
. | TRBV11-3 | ASSLGQGIAGELF
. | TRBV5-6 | ASSLAGFNTEAF
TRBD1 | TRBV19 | ASSGQGYGNTIY
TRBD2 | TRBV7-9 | ASTSSGENEQF
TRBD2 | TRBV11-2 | ASSPGLEAWETQY
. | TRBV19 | ASSRGWSGKANYGYT
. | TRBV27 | ASSLFPTDEAF